Below are 17 T cell receptor beta chains sequenced from a single sample in a study of T cell clonotyping in hematopoietic cell transplantation. Only in-frame clones appear in the TCRdb table, and some are missing; sequencing was by immunoSEQ multiplex PCR. The sample records 25,000 to 30,000 clones, 85% to 95% being singletons. Time point reported: recipient sample about 28 days before transplant, after cytoreduction. Here the sequenced sample was peripheral blood mononuclear cells, taken before stem cell transplant. The source is a man over 45 with acute myeloid leukemia. Some clones in this sample may be carry-over from other donors' samples.

This chain connects TRBV5-6 to TRBJ1-4; D is undetermined. The V and J ends lost 0 bases and 7 bases respectively, with 7 bases between them. CDR1 is SGHDT and CDR2 is YYEEEE in the germline V gene. CDR3 length: 13 amino acids. Here the CDR3 DNA reads TGTGCCAGCAGCTTGGGATTTGGTGAAAAACTGTTTTTT. Protein product: CASSLGFGEKLFF.

V and J are TRBV5-4 and TRBJ2-7, with a possible D match to TRBD2 (6 bases). Germline loops: CDR1 SGHNT, CDR2 YYREEE (reference sequence). The V gene lost 3 bases and the J gene lost 6 bases, with 16 bases spanning the gap. CDR3 size: 14 residues. CDR3 coding DNA: TGTGCCAGCAGCTCGGGACTCCCCGGGGGCGAGCAGTACTTC. This gives the protein CASSSGLPGGEQYF.

CDR3: CAWSVRSVRADTQYF. The DNA for the CDR3 is TGTGCCTGGAGTGTCCGAAGTGTTCGCGCAGATACGCAGTATTTT. The rearrangement uses TRBV30 and TRBJ2-3; D is unclear. Germline V gives CDR1 GTSNPN, CDR2 SVGIG (reference sequence). CDR3 length equals 15 residues. Between the trimmed V and J ends, which lost 0 bases and 4 bases, there was a span of 14 bases.

The CDR3 sequence: CASSLWGQVESSYEQYF. CDR3 DNA sequence: TGTGCCAGCAGTTTATGGGGACAGGTGGAGAGCTCCTACGAGCAGTACTTC. The chain employs TRBV28 and TRBJ2-7; 8 positions agree with TRBD1. V lost 0 bases, J lost 0 bases, and 7 bases stayed unmatched. The CDR3 is 17 amino acids. The germline V gene has CDR1 MDHEN and CDR2 SYDVKM.

The chain combines TRBV28 with TRBJ2-7, with D possibly TRBD2 on 5 matching bases. The germline CDR1 and CDR2 sequences are MDHEN and SYDVKM. The V end was cut by 8 bases, the J end by 2 bases, with 16 bases between. This CDR3 is 14 amino acids long. The CDR3 region has the DNA TGTGCCAGCGGATCCGGGATGCCCGCCTACGAGCAGTACTTC. Translated, it gives CASGSGMPAYEQYF.

This sequence joins TRBV7-6 and TRBJ2-3; D unclear. This CDR3 has 14 amino acids. Trimming stripped 1 base from V and 5 bases from J, with 10 bases between. Germline CDR1 SGHVS, CDR2 FNYEAQ. The CDR3 here is CASSLVSDGDTQYF. CDR3 bases: TGTGCCAGCAGCTTAGTGAGTGACGGAGATACGCAGTATTTT. Full variable domain (rest looked up from reference TRBV7-6 and TRBJ2-3): GAGVSQSPRYKVTKRGQDVALRCDPISGHVSLYWYRQALGQGPEFLTYFNYEAQQDKSGLPNDRFSAERPEGSISTLTIQRTEQRDSAMYRCASSLVSDGDTQYFGPGTRLTVL.

This rearrangement joins TRBV28 to TRBJ1-5; D possibly corresponds to TRBD1 (5 bases). Germline CDR1 is MDHEN and CDR2 is SYDVKM. Trimming cost V 2 bases and J 3 bases, with 23 bases left between them. The CDR3 spans 19 residues. The CDR3 is CASSLRGTFYQGNNQPQHF. DNA of the CDR3: TGTGCCAGCAGTTTACGGGGGACTTTCTATCAGGGAAACAATCAGCCCCAGCATTTT. Variable domain in full (rest from reference TRBV28 and TRBJ1-5): DVKVTQSSRYLVKRTGEKVFLECVQDMDHENMFWYRQDPGLGLRLIYFSYDVKMKEKGDIPEGYSVSREKKERFSLILESASTNQTSMYLCASSLRGTFYQGNNQPQHFGDGTRLSIL.

This rearrangement joins TRBV2 to TRBJ1-2; maybe TRBD1 (6 bases). Germline V gene sequence: CDR1 SNHLY, CDR2 FYNNEI. The CDR3 length is 15 residues. V dropped 7 bases and J dropped 5 bases, with 20 bases sitting between them. The CDR3 sequence is CASNPDGGGGYGYTF. The CDR3 nucleotides are TGTGCCAGCAACCCGGACGGAGGGGGGGGATATGGCTACACCTTC.

The CDR3 reads CASSLARLAGGSSSYNEQFF. Written as DNA, the CDR3 is TGCGCCAGCAGCTTGGCCAGGCTAGCGGGAGGGTCCAGCTCCTACAATGAGCAGTTCTTC. The rearrangement joins TRBV5-1 to TRBJ2-1; TRBD2 aligns across 12 bases. CDR1 SGHRS and CDR2 YFSETQ come from the germline V gene. The CDR3 has 20 residues. V lost 0 bases and J lost 0; bases outside the gene matches: 10.

This chain connects TRBV6-1 to TRBJ2-2, with a tentative D call TRBD2 (6 bases). V dropped 11 bases and J dropped 0 bases, with 16 bases sitting between them. The CDR3 is 15 amino acids. Per germline, CDR1 MNHNS and CDR2 SASEGT. Here the CDR3 DNA reads TGTGCCGTCACTGTAGCGGCCCCGAACACCGGGGAGCTGTTTTTT. Amino acids: CAVTVAAPNTGELFF.

V and J are TRBV10-1 and TRBJ1-2, with 8 bases that match TRBD1. The CDR3 contains 13 residues. CDR1 is WNHNN, CDR2 SYGVQD, per germline (reference sequence). Trimming removed 2 bases from V and 8 bases from J; junction bases left unmatched: 4. For the CDR3, the DNA is TGCGCCAGCAGTGAGCACAGGGGGTACGGCTACACCTTC. This gives the protein CASSEHRGYGYTF.

This clone was recorded only once. J is TRBJ2-5 and V is TRBV7-2; tentatively, D is TRBD1 (6 bases). With 2 bases removed from V and 4 bases from J, the gap between germline ends came to 8 bases. From germline, CDR1 is SGHTA and CDR2 FQGNSA. The CDR3 is 13 amino acids. The CDR3 loop reads CASSLYRAETQYF. Written as DNA, the CDR3 is TGTGCCAGCAGCTTATACAGGGCAGAGACCCAGTACTTC. Combining the CDR3 with reference TRBV7-2 and TRBJ2-5 gives the whole variable domain GAGVSQSPSNKVTEKGKDVELRCDPISGHTALYWYRQSLGQGLEFLIYFQGNSAPDKSGLPSDRFSAERTGGSVSTLTIQRTQQEDSAVYLCASSLYRAETQYFGPGTRLLVL.

The sample holds one count of this clone. This chain joins TRBV28 and TRBJ1-1; D gene unclear. There are 15 residues in the CDR3. The ends were cut back, 2 bases at V and 0 bases at J, with 10 bases in the middle. Germline V gene data show CDR1 as MDHEN and CDR2 as SYDVKM. Here the CDR3 reads CASSLIRVMNTEAFF. The DNA of the CDR3 is TGTGCCAGCAGTTTAATCCGGGTGATGAACACTGAAGCTTTCTTT.

This clone was counted a single time. The chain employs TRBV19 and TRBJ1-2; D is unclear. V lost 9 bases and J lost 6, with 14 bases in between. The CDR3 loop spans 12 amino acids. The germline gives CDR1 LNHDA, CDR2 SQIVND (reference sequence). The CDR3 nucleotides read TGTGCCAGCGAGGACGGAGTTGATGGCTACACCTTC. Protein: CASEDGVDGYTF.

CDR3 nucleotide sequence: TGCGCCAGCAGTTTGACAGGGGTTAACTATGGCTACACCTTC. This encodes CASSLTGVNYGYTF. V usage is TRBV10-2 and J usage is TRBJ1-2; 8 bases line up with TRBD1. CDR1 is WSHSY, CDR2 SAAADI, per germline. This CDR3 comprises 14 residues. V lost 5 bases, J lost 1 base, and 3 bases stayed unmatched.

This chain connects TRBV7-9 to TRBJ1-5, with 9 bases aligning to TRBD1. CDR1 SEHNR and CDR2 FQNEAQ come from the germline V gene (reference sequence). The CDR3 sequence is 16 residues long. The V and J ends lost 5 bases and 7 bases, in that order; junction bases with no gene match: 12. In DNA, the CDR3 is TGTGCCAGCAGCCCACAGTACAGGGGGCCGGGGCAGCCCCAGCATTTT. The encoded protein is CASSPQYRGPGQPQHF.

This chain connects TRBV7-2 to TRBJ2-1, with D uncertain. Germline lookup yields CDR1 SGHTA and CDR2 FQGNSA. Trimming removed 1 base from V and 7 bases from J, with 11 bases in between. CDR3 size: 14 residues. The CDR3 protein is CASSLGFRVNEQFF. Written as DNA, the CDR3 is TGTGCCAGCAGCTTAGGTTTCCGGGTTAATGAGCAGTTCTTC.